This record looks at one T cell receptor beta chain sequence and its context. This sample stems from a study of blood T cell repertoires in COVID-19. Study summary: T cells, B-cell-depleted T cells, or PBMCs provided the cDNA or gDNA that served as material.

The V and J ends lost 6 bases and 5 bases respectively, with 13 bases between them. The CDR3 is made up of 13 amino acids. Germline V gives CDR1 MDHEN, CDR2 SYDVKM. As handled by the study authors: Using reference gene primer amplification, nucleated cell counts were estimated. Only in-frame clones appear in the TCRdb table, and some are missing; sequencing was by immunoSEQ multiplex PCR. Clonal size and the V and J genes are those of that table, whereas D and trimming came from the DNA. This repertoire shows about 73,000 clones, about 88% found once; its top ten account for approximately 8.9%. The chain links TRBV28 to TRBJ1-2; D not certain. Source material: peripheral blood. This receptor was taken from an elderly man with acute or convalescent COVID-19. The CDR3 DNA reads TGTGCCAGCAGACTAAGAGGCCCTTATGGCTACACCTTC. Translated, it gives CASRLRGPYGYTF.